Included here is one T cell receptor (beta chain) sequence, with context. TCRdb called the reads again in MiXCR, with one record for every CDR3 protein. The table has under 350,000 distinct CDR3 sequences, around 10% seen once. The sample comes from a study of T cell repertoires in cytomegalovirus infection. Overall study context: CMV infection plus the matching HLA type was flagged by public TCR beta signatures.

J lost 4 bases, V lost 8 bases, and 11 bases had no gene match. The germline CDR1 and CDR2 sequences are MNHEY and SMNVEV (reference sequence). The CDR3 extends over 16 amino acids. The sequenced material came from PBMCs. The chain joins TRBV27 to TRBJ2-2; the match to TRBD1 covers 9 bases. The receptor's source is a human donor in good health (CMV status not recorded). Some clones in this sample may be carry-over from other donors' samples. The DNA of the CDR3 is TGTGCCAGCGGTGCGTGGGGACAGGGATCCACCGGGGAGCTGTTTTTT. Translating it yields CASGAWGQGSTGELFF.